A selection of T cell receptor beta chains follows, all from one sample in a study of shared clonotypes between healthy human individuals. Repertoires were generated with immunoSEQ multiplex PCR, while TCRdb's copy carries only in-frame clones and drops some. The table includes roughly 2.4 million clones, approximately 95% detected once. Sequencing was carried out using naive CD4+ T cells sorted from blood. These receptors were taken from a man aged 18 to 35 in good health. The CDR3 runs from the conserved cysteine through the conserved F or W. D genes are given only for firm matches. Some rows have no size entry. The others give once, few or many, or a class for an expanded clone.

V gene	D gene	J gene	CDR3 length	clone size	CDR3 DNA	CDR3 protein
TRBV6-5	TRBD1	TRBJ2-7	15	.	TGTGCCAGCAGACTATCCGGGACAGGCTCCTACGAGCAGTACTTC	CASRLSGTGSYEQYF
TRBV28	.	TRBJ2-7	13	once	TGTGCCAGCAGTTTACCCGATCGGGTAGGGCAGTACTTC	CASSLPDRVGQYF
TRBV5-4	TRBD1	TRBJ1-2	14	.	TGTGCCAGCAGAGACGGGACAGGGAACTATGGCTACACCTTC	CASRDGTGNYGYTF
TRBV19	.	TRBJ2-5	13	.	TGTGCCAGTAGTATAGGCCTCCAAGAGACCCAGTACTTC	CASSIGLQETQYF
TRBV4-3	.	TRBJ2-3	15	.	TGCGCCAGCCGGGACTACCACTTACAGGGAGATACGCAGTATTTT	CASRDYHLQGDTQYF
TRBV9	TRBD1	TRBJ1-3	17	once	TGTGCCAGCAGCCCGCGGACAGGACCCCGCTCTGGAAACACCATATATTTT	CASSPRTGPRSGNTIYF
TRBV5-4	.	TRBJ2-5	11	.	TGTGCCAGCAGCTTGAACGACCTCCAGTACTTC	CASSLNDLQYF
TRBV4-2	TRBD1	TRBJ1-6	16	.	TGTGCCAGCAGCCAAGAGAGGGACAGGGGAAATTCACCCCTCCACTTT	CASSQERDRGNSPLHF
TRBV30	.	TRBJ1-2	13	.	TGTGCCTGGAGTGTACAAACAGGGAATGGCTACACCTTC	CAWSVQTGNGYTF
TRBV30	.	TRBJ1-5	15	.	TGTGCCTGGAGTCCAGGGGCTCCCGGTCGTCAGCCCCAGCATTTT	CAWSPGAPGRQPQHF
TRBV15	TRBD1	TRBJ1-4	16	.	TGTGCCACCAGCAGAAAACAGGGGGCGGCTAATGAAAAACTGTTTTTT	CATSRKQGAANEKLFF
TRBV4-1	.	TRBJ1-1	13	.	TGCGCCAGCAGCCAAGGCGAGAACACTGAAGCTTTCTTT	CASSQGENTEAFF
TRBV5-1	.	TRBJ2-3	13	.	TGCGCCAGCAGCTTGGGACGTGGGGATACGCAGTATTTT	CASSLGRGDTQYF
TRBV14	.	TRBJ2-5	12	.	TGTGCCAGCAGCATGGGGACTCAGACCCAGTACTTC	CASSMGTQTQYF
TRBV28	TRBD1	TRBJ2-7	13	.	TGTGCCAGCAGTCCGGACAGGGAGCACGAGCAGTACTTC	CASSPDREHEQYF
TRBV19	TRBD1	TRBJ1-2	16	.	TGTGCCAGTAGTATTTCCGGGACAGGAGGTCCCTATGGCTACACCTTC	CASSISGTGGPYGYTF
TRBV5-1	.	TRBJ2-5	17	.	TGCGCCAGCAGCTTGAGGTGGACAGCGGTTTACCAAGAGACCCAGTACTTC	CASSLRWTAVYQETQYF
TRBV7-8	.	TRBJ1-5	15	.	TGTGCCAGCAGCTTTGGCCAGGTCAGCAATCAGCCCCAGCATTTT	CASSFGQVSNQPQHF
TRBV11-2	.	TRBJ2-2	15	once	TGTGCCAGCACCTCGGGGGCAGGGTACACCGGGGAGCTGTTTTTT	CASTSGAGYTGELFF
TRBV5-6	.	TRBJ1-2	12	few	TGTGCCAGCAGCTTTGGAAACTATGGCTACACCTTC	CASSFGNYGYTF
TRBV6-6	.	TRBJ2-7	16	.	TGTGCCAGCACCCTGACCGGGGTCCGAGGCTCCTACGAGCAGTACTTC	CASTLTGVRGSYEQYF
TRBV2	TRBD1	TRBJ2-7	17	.	TGTGCCAGCAGTGAAGCGTGCTGGGGACAGGCGTGTTACGAGCAGTACTTC	CASSEACWGQACYEQYF
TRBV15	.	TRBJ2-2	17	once	TGTGCCACCAGCGGGCCCCCGGGACACTGGCAGGGCGGGGAGCTGTTTTTT	CATSGPPGHWQGGELFF
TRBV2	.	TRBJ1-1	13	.	TGTGCCAGCAGTGATGACAAGAACACTGAAGCTTTCTTT	CASSDDKNTEAFF
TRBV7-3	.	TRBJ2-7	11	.	TGTGCCAGCAGCTTCCCCTACGAGCAGTACTTC	CASSFPYEQYF
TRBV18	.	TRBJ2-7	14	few	TGTGCCAGCTCACCACCGGCAGACTCCTACGAGCAGTACTTC	CASSPPADSYEQYF
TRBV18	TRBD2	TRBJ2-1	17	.	TGTGCCAGCTCACCAAGAGGACTAGCGCCATCCTACAATGAGCAGTTCTTC	CASSPRGLAPSYNEQFF
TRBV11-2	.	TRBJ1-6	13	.	TGTGCCAGCAGCCCCGGGCCCAATTCACCCCTCCACTTT	CASSPGPNSPLHF
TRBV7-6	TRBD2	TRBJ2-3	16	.	TGTGCCAGCAGCCCCGGGACTAGCGGGAGCACAGATACGCAGTATTTT	CASSPGTSGSTDTQYF
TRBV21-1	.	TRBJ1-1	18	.	TGTGCCAGCAGCTCTGGAGACCGGGACAGGGCGGTGAACACTGAAGCTTTCTTT	CASSSGDRDRAVNTEAFF
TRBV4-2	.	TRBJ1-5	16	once	TGTGCCAGCAGCCAAGTGGGCCAGGGGTTGGATCAGCCCCAGCATTTT	CASSQVGQGLDQPQHF
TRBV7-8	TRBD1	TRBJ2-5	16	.	TGTGCCAGCAGCTTAGGGCCACTGACAGGGGAAGAGACCCAGTACTTC	CASSLGPLTGEETQYF
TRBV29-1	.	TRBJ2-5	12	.	TGCATCGCCAGGACTTGGGGAGAGACCCAGTACTTC	CIARTWGETQYF
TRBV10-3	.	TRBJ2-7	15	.	TGTGCCATCAGTGAGTCAGTAGTAAGCTCCTACGAGCAGTACTTC	CAISESVVSSYEQYF
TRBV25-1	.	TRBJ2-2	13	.	TGTGCCAGCATCCAGGAAAACACCGGGGAGCTGTTTTTT	CASIQENTGELFF
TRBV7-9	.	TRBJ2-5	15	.	TGTGCCAGCAGCCCAGTCGGGGGGCTGGGGGAGACCCAGTACTTC	CASSPVGGLGETQYF
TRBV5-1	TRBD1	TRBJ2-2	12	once	TGCGCCAGCAGGACCGGGACAGGGGGCCTGTTTTTT	CASRTGTGGLFF
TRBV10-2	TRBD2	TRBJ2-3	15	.	TGCGCCAGCAGTGACCGGGGGGTTGGTGCAGATACGCAGTATTTT	CASSDRGVGADTQYF
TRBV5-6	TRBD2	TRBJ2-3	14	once	TGTGCCAGCAGCCCAGCAGGACTAGCGGGGGGGCGTTATTTT	CASSPAGLAGGRYF
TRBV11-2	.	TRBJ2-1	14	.	TGTGCCAGCAGCTCTATTCACGGACACAATGAGCAGTTCTTC	CASSSIHGHNEQFF
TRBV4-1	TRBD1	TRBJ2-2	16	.	TGCGCCAGCAGCTCAGGTGGGACAGCGAACACCGGGGAGCTGTTTTTT	CASSSGGTANTGELFF
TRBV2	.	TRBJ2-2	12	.	TGTGCCAGCAGCTCGAGAGGCGAGGAGCTGTTTTTT	CASSSRGEELFF
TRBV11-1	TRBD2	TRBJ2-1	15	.	TGTGCCAGCAGCGCGAGCAGCGGGGGGGTTGATGAGCAGTTCTTC	CASSASSGGVDEQFF
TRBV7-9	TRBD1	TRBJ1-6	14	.	TGTGCCAGCAGCACCCGGGACAGGTCCTCACCCCTCCACTTT	CASSTRDRSSPLHF
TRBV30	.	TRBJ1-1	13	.	TGTGCCTGGTTAAGCACGGGGGCCGTTGAAGCTTTCTTT	CAWLSTGAVEAFF
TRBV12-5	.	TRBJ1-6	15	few	TGTGCTAGTGCCCAACAGGGAGGTGGTAATTCACCCCTCCACTTT	CASAQQGGGNSPLHF
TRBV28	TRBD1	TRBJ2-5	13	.	TGTGCCAGCAGTTTTGGGGACAGAGAGACCCAGTACTTC	CASSFGDRETQYF
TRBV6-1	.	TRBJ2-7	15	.	TGTGCCAGCCTCCCGAAGGAGGGACAGCCCTACGAGCAGTACTTC	CASLPKEGQPYEQYF
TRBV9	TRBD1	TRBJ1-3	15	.	TGTGCCAGCAACCAGGGGGGGAACTCTGGAAACACCATATATTTT	CASNQGGNSGNTIYF
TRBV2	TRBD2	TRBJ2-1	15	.	TGTGCCAGCAGTCCCCGCAGCGGGGGATACAATGAGCAGTTCTTC	CASSPRSGGYNEQFF
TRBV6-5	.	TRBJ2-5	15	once	TGTGCCAGCAGTTACTCAGGAGTGGAGAGAGAGACCCAGTACTTC	CASSYSGVERETQYF
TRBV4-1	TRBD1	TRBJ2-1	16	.	TGCGCCAGCAGCCAGGGGGGACAGGGGGCTGTGTCTGAGCAGTTCTTC	CASSQGGQGAVSEQFF
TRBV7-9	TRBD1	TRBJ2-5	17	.	TGTGCCAGCAGCGATATTCGGACAGGGCCCATCCAAGAGACCCAGTACTTC	CASSDIRTGPIQETQYF
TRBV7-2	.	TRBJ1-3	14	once	TGTGCCAGCAGGGCAGCAGGCTCTGGAAACACCATATATTTT	CASRAAGSGNTIYF
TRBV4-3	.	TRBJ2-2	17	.	TGCGCCAGCAGCCAAGGCCCCCAGACTAGTTACACCGGGGAGCTGTTTTTT	CASSQGPQTSYTGELFF
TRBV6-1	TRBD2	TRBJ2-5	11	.	TGTGCCGTAGGGGAGGGAGAGACCCAGTACTTC	CAVGEGETQYF
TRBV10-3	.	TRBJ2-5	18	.	TGTGCCATCAGTGATACATCGGTCCCCGATGGGATTCAAGAGACCCAGTACTTC	CAISDTSVPDGIQETQYF
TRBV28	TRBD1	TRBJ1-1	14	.	TGTGCCAGCATCGCGGGGACAGTGAACACTGAAGCTTTCTTT	CASIAGTVNTEAFF
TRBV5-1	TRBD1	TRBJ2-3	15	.	TGCGCCAGCAGCTTGGGACAGGGGGCGGGAGATACGCAGTATTTT	CASSLGQGAGDTQYF
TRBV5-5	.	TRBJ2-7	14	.	TGTGCCAGCAGCTTGGTATCAGCTACCTACGAGCAGTACTTC	CASSLVSATYEQYF